This T cell receptor beta chain appears in the sequencing data of a study of identical twins. Study-level results: Analyses of zero insertions could, in part, be confounded by invariant MAIT and iNKT cells.

As for this clonotype: Its antigen is not known.

CDR1 and CDR2 (germline): KGHSH, LQKENI. V lost 3 bases, J lost 4 bases, and 11 bases lay in between. This CDR3 comprises 14 residues. Template switching supplied a universal primer site; unique molecular identifiers were carried on the cDNA. MiXCR, applied by TCRdb to the 5' RACE reads, yields one record per CDR3 protein. Of some 600,000 distinct CDR3 sequences in the sample, under 8.5% are singletons; the top ten hold 1.6%. The same data also went into a second study, on yellow fever vaccine responses in identical twins.

The genes are TRBV18 and TRBJ2-3; possible D gene TRBD2, 6 bases. This sequence originates from a young woman in good health. Sequencing input: PBMCs. The CDR3 DNA is TGTGCCAGCTCACCGACTAGTTGGGCAGATACGCAGTATTTT. It codes for CASSPTSWADTQYF.